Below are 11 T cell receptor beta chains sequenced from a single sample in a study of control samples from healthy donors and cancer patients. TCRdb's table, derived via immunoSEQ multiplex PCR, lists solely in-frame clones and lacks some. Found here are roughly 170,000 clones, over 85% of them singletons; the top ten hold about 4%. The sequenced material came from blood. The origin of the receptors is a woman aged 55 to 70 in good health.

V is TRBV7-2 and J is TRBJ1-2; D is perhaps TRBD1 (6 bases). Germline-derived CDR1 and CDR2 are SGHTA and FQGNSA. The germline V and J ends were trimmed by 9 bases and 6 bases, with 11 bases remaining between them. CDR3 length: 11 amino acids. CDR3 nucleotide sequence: TGTGCCAGACTGGCAGGGGATGGCTACACCTTC. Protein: CARLAGDGYTF.

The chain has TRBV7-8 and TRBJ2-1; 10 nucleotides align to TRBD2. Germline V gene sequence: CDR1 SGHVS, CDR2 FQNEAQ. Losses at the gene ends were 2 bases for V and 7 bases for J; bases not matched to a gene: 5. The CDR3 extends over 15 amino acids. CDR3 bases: TGTGCCAGCAGCTTATTCGGGACTAGCGTTAATGAGCAGTTCTTC. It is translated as CASSLFGTSVNEQFF. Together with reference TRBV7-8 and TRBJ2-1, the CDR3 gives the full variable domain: GAGVSQSPRYKVAKRGQDVALRCDPISGHVSLFWYQQALGQGPEFLTYFQNEAQLDKSGLPSDRFFAERPEGSVSTLKIQRTQQEDSAVYLCASSLFGTSVNEQFFGPGTRLTVL.

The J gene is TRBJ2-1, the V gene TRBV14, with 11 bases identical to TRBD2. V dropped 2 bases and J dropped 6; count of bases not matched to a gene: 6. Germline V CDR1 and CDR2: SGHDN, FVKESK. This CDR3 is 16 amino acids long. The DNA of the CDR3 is TGTGCCAGCAGCCAACCCCGACTAGCGGGGTTCAATGAGCAGTTCTTC. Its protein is CASSQPRLAGFNEQFF.

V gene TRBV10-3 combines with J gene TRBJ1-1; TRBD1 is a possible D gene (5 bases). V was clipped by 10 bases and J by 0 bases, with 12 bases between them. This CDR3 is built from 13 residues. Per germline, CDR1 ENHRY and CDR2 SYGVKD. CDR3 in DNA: TGTGCCACCAGACAGACCATGAACACTGAAGCTTTCTTT. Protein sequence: CATRQTMNTEAFF.

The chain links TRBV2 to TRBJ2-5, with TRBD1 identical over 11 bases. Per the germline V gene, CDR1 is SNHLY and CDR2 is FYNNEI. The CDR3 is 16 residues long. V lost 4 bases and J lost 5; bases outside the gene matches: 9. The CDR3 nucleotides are TGTGCCAGCAGTGGACCGGGACAGGGGGGGTTGGAGACCCAGTACTTC. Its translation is CASSGPGQGGLETQYF.

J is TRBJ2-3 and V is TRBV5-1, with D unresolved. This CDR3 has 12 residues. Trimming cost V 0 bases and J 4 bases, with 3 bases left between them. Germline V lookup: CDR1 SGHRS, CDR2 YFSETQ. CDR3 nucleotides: TGCGCCAGCAGCTTGGAGGCAGATACGCAGTATTTT. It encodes CASSLEADTQYF. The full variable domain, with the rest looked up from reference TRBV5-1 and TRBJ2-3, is KAGVTQTPRYLIKTRGQQVTLSCSPISGHRSVSWYQQTPGQGLQFLFEYFSETQRNKGNFPGRFSGRQFSNSRSEMNVSTLELGDSALYLCASSLEADTQYFGPGTRLTVL.

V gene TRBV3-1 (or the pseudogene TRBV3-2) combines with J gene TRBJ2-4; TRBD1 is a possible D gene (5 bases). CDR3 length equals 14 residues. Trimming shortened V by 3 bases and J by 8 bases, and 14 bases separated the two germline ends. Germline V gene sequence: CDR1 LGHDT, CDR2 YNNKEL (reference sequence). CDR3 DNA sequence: TGTGCCAGCAGCCAGAGAGGCAGGGTAGACATTCAGTACTTC. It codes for CASSQRGRVDIQYF.

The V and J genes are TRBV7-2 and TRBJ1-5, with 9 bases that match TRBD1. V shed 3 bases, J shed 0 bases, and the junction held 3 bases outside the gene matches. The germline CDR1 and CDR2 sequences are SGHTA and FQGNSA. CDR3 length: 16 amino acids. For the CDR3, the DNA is TGTGCCAGCAGCTTGACAGGGGGTTATAGCAATCAGCCCCAGCATTTT. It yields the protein CASSLTGGYSNQPQHF. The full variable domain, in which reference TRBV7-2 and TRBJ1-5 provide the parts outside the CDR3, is GAGVSQSPSNKVTEKGKDVELRCDPISGHTALYWYRQSLGQGLEFLIYFQGNSAPDKSGLPSDRFSAERTGGSVSTLTIQRTQQEDSAVYLCASSLTGGYSNQPQHFGDGTRLSIL.

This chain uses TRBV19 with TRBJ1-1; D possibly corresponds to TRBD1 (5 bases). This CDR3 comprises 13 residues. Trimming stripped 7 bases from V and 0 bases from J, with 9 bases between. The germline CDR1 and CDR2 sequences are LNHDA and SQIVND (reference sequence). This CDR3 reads CASTRGLNTEAFF. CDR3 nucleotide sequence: TGTGCCAGTACCCGGGGGTTGAACACTGAAGCTTTCTTT.

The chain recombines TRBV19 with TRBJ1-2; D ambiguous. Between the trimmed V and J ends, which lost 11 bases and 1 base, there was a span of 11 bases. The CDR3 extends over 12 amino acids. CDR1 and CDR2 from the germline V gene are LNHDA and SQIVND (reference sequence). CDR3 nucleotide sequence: TGTGCCTCGTACCGACATAACTATGGCTACACCTTC. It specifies CASYRHNYGYTF.

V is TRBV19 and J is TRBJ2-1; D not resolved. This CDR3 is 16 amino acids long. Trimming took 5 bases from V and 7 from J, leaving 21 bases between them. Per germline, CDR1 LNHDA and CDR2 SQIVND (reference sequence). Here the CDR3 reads CASSAFTARPINEQFF. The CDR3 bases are TGTGCCAGTAGTGCCTTCACGGCTCGGCCTATTAATGAGCAGTTCTTC.